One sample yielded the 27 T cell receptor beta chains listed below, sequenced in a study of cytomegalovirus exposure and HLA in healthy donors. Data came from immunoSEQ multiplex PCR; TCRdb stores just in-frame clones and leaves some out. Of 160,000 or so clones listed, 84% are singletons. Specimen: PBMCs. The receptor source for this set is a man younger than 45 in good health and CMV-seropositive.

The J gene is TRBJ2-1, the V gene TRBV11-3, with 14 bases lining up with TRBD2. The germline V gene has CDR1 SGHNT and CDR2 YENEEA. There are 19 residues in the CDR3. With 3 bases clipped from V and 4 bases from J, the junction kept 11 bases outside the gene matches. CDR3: CASSFSTSGGAPSYNEQFF. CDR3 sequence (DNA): TGTGCCAGCAGCTTTTCGACTAGCGGGGGGGCCCCTTCATACAATGAGCAGTTCTTC.

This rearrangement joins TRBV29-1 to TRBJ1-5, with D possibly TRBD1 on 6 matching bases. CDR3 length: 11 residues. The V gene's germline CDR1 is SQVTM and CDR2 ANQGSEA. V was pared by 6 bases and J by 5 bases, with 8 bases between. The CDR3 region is CSVGHDQPQHF. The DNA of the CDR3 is TGCAGCGTGGGACATGATCAGCCCCAGCATTTT. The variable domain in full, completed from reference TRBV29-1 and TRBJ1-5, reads SAVISQKPSRDICQRGTSLTIQCQVDSQVTMMFWYRQQPGQSLTLIATANQGSEATYESGFVIDKFPISRPNLTFSTLTVSNMSPEDSSIYLCSVGHDQPQHFGDGTRLSIL.

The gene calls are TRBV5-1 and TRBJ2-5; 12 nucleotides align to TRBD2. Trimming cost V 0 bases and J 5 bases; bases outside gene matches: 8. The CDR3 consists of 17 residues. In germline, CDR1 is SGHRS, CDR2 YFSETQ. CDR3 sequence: CASSLASSGRDGETQYF. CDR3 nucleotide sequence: TGCGCCAGCAGCTTGGCGTCTAGCGGGAGGGACGGGGAGACCCAGTACTTC.

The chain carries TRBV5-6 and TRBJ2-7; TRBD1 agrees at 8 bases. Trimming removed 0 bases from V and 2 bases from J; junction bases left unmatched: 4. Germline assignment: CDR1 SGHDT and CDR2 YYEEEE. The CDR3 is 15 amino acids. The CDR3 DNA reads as TGTGCCAGCAGCTTGGGAGGACAGGGACCCTACGAGCAGTACTTC. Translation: CASSLGGQGPYEQYF.

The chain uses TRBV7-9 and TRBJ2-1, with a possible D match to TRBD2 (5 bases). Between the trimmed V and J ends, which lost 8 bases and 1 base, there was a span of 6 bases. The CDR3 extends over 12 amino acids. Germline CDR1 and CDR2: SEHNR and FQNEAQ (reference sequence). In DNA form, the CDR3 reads TGTGCCAGCGGGGAGTCCTACAATGAGCAGTTCTTC. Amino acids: CASGESYNEQFF.

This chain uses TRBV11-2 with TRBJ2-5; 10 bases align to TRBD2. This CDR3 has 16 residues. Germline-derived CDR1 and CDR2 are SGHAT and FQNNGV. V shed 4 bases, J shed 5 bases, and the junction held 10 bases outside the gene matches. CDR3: CASSSKRGGPGETQYF. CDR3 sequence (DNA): TGTGCCAGCAGCTCTAAGCGGGGGGGCCCGGGGGAGACCCAGTACTTC.

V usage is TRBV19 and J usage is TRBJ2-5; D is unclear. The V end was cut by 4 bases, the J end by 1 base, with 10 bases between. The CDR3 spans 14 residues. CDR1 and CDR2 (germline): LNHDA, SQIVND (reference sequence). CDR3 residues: CASSSVQAQETQYF. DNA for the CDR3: TGTGCCAGTAGTAGTGTTCAGGCCCAAGAGACCCAGTACTTC.

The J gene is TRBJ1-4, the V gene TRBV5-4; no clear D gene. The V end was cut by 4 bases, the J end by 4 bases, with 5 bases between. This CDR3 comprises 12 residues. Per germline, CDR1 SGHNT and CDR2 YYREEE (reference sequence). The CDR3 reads CASSQYNEKLFF. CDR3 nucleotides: TGTGCCAGCAGCCAGTATAATGAAAAACTGTTTTTT.

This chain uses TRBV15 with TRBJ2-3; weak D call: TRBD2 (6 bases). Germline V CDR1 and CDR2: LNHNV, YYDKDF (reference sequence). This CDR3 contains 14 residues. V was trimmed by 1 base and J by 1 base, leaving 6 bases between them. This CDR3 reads CATSRAGGTDTQYF. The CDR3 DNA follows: TGTGCCACCAGCAGAGCGGGGGGCACAGATACGCAGTATTTT.

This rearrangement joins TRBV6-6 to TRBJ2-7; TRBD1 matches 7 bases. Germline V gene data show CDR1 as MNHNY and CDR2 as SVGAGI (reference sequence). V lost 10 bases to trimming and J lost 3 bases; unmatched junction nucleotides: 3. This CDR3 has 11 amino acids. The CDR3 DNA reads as TGTGCCACGGCAGGGGGCTACGAGCAGTACTTC. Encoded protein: CATAGGYEQYF.

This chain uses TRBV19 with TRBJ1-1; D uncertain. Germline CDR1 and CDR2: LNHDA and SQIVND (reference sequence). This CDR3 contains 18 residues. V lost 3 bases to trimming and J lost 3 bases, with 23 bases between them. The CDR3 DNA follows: TGTGCCAGTAGTATGAGGCAGACCTTCGGGAGGGTCCACACTGAAGCTTTCTTT. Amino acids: CASSMRQTFGRVHTEAFF. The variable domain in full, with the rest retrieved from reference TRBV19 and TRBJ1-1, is DGGITQSPKYLFRKEGQNVTLSCEQNLNHDAMYWYRQDPGQGLRLIYYSQIVNDFQKGDIAEGYSVSREKKESFPLTVTSAQKNPTAFYLCASSMRQTFGRVHTEAFFGQGTRLTVV.

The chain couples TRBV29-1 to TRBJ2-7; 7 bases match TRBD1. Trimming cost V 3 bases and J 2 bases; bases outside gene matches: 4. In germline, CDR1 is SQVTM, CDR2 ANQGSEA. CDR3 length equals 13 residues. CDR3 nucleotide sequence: TGCAGCGTTGAGGGCCAGGGGGCCTACGAGCAGTACTTC. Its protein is CSVEGQGAYEQYF.

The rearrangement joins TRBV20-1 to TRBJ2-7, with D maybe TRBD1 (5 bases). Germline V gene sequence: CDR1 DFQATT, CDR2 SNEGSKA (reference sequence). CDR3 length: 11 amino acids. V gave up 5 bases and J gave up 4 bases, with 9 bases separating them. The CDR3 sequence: CSAEDNYEQYF. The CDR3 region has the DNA TGCAGTGCTGAGGACAATTACGAGCAGTACTTC.

This CDR3 reads CASTPLKQGAREQYF. CDR3 bases: TGTGCCAGCACCCCACTTAAACAGGGGGCGCGAGAGCAGTACTTC. This chain joins TRBV2 and TRBJ2-7; TRBD1 aligns across 9 bases. The CDR3 runs 15 residues. V shed 7 bases, J shed 7 bases, and the junction held 14 bases outside the gene matches. Germline CDR1 SNHLY, CDR2 FYNNEI. The whole variable domain, remainder taken from reference TRBV2 and TRBJ2-7, is EPEVTQTPSHQVTQMGQEVILRCVPISNHLYFYWYRQILGQKVEFLVSFYNNEISEKSEIFDDQFSVERPDGSNFTLKIRSTKLEDSAMYFCASTPLKQGAREQYFGPGTRLTVT.

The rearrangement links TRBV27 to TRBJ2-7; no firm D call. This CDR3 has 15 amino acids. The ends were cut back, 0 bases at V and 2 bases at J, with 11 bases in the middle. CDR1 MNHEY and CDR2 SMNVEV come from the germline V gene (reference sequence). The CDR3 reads CASSLSAGRTYEQYF. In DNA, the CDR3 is TGTGCCAGCAGTTTATCTGCCGGCAGGACCTACGAGCAGTACTTC.

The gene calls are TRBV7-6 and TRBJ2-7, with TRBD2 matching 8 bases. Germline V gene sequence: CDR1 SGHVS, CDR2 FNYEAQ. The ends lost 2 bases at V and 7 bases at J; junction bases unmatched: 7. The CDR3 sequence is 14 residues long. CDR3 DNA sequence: TGTGCCAGCAGCTTAAGCGGGGGAGGCGAGGAGCAGTACTTC. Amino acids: CASSLSGGGEEQYF. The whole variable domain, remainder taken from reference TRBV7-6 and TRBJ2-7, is GAGVSQSPRYKVTKRGQDVALRCDPISGHVSLYWYRQALGQGPEFLTYFNYEAQQDKSGLPNDRFSAERPEGSISTLTIQRTEQRDSAMYRCASSLSGGGEEQYFGPGTRLTVT.

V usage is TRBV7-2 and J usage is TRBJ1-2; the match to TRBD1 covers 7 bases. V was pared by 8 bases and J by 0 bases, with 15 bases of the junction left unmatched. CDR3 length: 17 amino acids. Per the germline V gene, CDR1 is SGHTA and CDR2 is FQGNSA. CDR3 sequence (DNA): TGTGCCAGCCGGACACGGGACAGCCTCTTAGCTAACTATGGCTACACCTTC. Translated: CASRTRDSLLANYGYTF.

CDR3 DNA sequence: TGTGCCTGTCACGGGACTAGCGGGAACACCGGGGAGCTGTTTTTT. This translates into CACHGTSGNTGELFF. The J gene is TRBJ2-2, the V gene TRBV30; TRBD2 aligns across 11 bases. The CDR3 consists of 15 residues. Germline CDR1 GTSNPN, CDR2 SVGIG (reference sequence). Trimming removed 6 bases from V and 1 base from J; junction bases left unmatched: 4.

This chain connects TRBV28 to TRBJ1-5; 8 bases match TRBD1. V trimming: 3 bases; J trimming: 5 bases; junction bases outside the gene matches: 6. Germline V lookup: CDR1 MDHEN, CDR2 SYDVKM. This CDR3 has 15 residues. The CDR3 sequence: CASSLGGQGDQPQHF. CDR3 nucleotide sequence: TGTGCCAGCAGTTTGGGAGGACAGGGCGATCAGCCCCAGCATTTT.

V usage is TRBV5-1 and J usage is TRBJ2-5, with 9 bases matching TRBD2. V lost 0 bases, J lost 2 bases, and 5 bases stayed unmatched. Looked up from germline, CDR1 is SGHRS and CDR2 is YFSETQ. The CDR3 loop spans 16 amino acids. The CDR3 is CASSLVLAGIQETQYF. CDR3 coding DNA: TGCGCCAGCAGCTTGGTTCTAGCGGGGATACAAGAGACCCAGTACTTC. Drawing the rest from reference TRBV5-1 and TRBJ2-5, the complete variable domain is KAGVTQTPRYLIKTRGQQVTLSCSPISGHRSVSWYQQTPGQGLQFLFEYFSETQRNKGNFPGRFSGRQFSNSRSEMNVSTLELGDSALYLCASSLVLAGIQETQYFGPGTRLLVL.

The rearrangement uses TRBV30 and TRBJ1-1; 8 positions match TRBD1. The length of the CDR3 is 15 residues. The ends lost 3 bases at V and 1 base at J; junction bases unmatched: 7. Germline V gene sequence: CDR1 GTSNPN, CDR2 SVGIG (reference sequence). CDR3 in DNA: TGTGCCTGGAGCTTTGATGGACAGGGGAACACTGAAGCTTTCTTT. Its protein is CAWSFDGQGNTEAFF.

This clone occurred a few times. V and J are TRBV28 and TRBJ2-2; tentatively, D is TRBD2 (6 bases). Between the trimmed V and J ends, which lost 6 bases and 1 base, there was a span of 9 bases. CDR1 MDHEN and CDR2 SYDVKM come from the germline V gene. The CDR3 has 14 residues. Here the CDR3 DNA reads TGTGCCAGCAGCCGGGACTTGAACACCGGGGAGCTGTTTTTT. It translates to CASSRDLNTGELFF.

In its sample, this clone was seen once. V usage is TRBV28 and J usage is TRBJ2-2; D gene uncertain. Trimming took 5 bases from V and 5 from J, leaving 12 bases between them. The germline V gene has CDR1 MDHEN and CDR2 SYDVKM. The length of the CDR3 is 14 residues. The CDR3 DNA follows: TGTGCCAGCAGTCCCTTACCTAGAACCGGGGAGCTGTTTTTT. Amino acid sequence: CASSPLPRTGELFF.

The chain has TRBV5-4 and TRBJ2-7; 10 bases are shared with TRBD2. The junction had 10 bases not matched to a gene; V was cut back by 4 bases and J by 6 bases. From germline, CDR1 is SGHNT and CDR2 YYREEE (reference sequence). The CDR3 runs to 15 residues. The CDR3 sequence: CASSTTSGEGREQYF. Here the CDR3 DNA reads TGTGCCAGCAGCACCACTAGCGGGGAGGGCCGCGAGCAGTACTTC.

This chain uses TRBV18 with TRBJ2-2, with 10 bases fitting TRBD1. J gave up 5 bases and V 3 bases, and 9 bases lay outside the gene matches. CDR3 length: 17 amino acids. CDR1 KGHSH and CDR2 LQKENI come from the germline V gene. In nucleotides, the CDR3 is TGTGCCAGCTCACCTCCCGCCGGGACAGGGGATACCGGGGAGCTGTTTTTT. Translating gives CASSPPAGTGDTGELFF.

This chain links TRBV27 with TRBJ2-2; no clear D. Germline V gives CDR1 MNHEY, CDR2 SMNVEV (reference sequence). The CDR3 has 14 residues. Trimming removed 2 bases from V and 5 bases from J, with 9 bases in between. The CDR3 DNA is TGTGCCAGCAGTTTAAATGAGGATACCGGGGAGCTGTTTTTT. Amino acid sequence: CASSLNEDTGELFF.

The CDR3 DNA reads TGTGCCAGCAGACCAGCGGGTCTCTCCTACAATGAGCAGTTCTTC. As protein: CASRPAGLSYNEQFF. V is TRBV28 and J is TRBJ2-1, with a weak D call TRBD2 (6 bases). Trimming removed 6 bases at V and 0 bases at J, with 12 bases between. The CDR3 consists of 15 residues. Germline assignment: CDR1 MDHEN and CDR2 SYDVKM.